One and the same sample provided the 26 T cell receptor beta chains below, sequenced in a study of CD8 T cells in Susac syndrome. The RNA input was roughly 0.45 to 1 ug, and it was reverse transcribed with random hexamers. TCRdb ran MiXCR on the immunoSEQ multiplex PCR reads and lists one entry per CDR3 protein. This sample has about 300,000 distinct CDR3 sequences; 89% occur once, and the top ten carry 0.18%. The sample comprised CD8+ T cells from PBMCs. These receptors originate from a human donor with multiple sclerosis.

The CDR3 sequence is CASSSRLILAAYNEQFF. For the CDR3, the DNA is TGTGCCAGCAGCTCCCGCCTGATCCTAGCGGCCTACAATGAGCAGTTCTTC. V is TRBV28 and J is TRBJ2-1; 7 bases match TRBD2. This CDR3 contains 17 residues. V dropped 6 bases and J dropped 2; count of bases not matched to a gene: 13. The V gene's germline CDR1 is MDHEN and CDR2 SYDVKM.

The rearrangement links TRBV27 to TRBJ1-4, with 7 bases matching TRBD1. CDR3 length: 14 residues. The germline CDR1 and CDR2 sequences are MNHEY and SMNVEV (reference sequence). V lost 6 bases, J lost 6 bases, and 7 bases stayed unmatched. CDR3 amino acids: CASRDRPYDEKLFF. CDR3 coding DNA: TGTGCCAGCAGGGACAGGCCCTATGATGAAAAACTGTTTTTT.

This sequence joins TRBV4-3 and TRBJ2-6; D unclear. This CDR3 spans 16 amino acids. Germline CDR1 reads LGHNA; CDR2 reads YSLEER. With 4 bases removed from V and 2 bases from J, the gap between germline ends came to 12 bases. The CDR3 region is CASSPQMETGANVLTF. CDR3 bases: TGCGCCAGCAGCCCACAGATGGAGACTGGGGCCAACGTCCTGACTTTC.

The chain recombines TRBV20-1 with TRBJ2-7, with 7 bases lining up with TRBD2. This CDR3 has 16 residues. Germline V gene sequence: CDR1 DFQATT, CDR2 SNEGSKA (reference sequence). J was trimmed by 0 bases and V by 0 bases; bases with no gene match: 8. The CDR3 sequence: CSARELAALSSYEQYF. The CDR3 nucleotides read TGCAGTGCTAGAGAGCTAGCGGCCTTAAGCTCCTACGAGCAGTACTTC.

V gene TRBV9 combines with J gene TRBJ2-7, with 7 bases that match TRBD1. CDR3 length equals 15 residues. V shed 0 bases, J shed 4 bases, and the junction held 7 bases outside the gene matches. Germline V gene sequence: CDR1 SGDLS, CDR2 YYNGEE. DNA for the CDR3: TGTGCCAGCAGCGTAGAGTCGGGACAGTTTTACGAGCAGTACTTC. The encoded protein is CASSVESGQFYEQYF.

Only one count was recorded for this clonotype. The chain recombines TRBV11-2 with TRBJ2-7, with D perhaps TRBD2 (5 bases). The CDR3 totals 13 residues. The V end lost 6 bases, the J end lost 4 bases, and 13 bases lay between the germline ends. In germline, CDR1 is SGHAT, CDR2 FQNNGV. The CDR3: CASSPPSGYEQYF. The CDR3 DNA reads TGTGCCAGCAGTCCCCCTTCGGGGTACGAGCAGTACTTC. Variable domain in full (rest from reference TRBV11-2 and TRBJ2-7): EAGVAQSPRYKIIEKRQSVAFWCNPISGHATLYWYQQILGQGPKLLIQFQNNGVVDDSQLPKDRFSAERLKGVDSTLKIQPAKLEDSAVYLCASSPPSGYEQYFGPGTRLTVT.

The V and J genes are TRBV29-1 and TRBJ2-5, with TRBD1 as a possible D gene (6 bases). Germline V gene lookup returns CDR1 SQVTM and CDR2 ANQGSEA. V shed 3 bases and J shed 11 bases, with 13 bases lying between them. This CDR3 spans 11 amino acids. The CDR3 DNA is TGCAGCGTTGATAGAGAGCAGGGGCAGTACTTC. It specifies CSVDREQGQYF. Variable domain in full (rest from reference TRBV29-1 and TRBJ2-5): SAVISQKPSRDICQRGTSLTIQCQVDSQVTMMFWYRQQPGQSLTLIATANQGSEATYESGFVIDKFPISRPNLTFSTLTVSNMSPEDSSIYLCSVDREQGQYFGPGTRLLVL.

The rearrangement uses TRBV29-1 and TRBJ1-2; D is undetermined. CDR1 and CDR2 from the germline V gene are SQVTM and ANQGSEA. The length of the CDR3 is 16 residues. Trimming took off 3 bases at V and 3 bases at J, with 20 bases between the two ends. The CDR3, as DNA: TGCAGCGTTGAGGAAGGCGTCAGTGAGGGCGACTATGGCTACACCTTC. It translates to CSVEEGVSEGDYGYTF.

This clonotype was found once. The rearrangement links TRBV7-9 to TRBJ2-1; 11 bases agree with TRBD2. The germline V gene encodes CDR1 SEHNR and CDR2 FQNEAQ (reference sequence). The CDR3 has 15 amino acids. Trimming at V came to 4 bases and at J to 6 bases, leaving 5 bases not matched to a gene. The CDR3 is CASSSSGTSGNEQFF. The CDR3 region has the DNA TGTGCCAGCAGCTCTTCCGGGACTAGCGGCAATGAGCAGTTCTTC.

CDR3 amino acids: CASSLEQGHSYEQYF. DNA for the CDR3: TGTGCCAGCAGCTTAGAACAGGGCCACTCCTACGAGCAGTACTTC. This rearrangement joins TRBV7-8 to TRBJ2-7; the D gene is possibly TRBD1 (6 bases). This CDR3 has 15 amino acids. The germline V and J ends were trimmed by 1 base and 0 bases, with 10 bases remaining between them. Germline V gene data show CDR1 as SGHVS and CDR2 as FQNEAQ.

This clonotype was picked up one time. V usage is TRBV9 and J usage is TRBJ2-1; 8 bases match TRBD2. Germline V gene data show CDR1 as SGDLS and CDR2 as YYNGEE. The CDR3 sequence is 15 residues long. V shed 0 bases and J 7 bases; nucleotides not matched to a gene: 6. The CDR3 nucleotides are TGTGCCAGCAGCGTAGTCGGGAGGGCTGGAAATGAGCAGTTCTTC. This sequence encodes CASSVVGRAGNEQFF. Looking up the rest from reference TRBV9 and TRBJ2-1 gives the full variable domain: DSGVTQTPKHLITATGQRVTLRCSPRSGDLSVYWYQQSLDQGLQFLIQYYNGEERAKGNILERFSAQQFPDLHSELNLSSLELGDSALYFCASSVVGRAGNEQFFGPGTRLTVL.

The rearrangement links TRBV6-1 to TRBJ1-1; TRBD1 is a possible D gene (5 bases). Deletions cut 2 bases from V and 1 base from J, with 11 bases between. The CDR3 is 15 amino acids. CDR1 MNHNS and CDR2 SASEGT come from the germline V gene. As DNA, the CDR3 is TGTGCCAGCAGTGAATTTTTGGGGACGAACACTGAAGCTTTCTTT. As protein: CASSEFLGTNTEAFF.

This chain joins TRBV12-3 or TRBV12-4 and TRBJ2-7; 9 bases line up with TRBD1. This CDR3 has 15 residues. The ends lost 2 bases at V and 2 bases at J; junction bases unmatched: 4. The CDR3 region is CASSLSGDRAYEQYF. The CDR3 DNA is TGTGCCAGCAGTTTATCTGGGGACAGGGCCTACGAGCAGTACTTC.

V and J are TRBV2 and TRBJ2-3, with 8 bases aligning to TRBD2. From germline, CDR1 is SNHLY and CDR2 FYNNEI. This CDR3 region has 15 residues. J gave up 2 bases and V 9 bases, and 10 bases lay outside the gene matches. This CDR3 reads CARKRLAGYTDTQYF. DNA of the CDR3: TGTGCCAGAAAGCGGCTAGCGGGTTACACAGATACGCAGTATTTT.

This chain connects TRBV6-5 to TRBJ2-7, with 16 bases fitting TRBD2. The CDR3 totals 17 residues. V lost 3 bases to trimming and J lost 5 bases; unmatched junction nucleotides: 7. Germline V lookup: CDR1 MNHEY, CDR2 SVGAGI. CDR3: CASSYPGLAGGPHEQYF. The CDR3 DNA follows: TGTGCCAGCAGTTATCCGGGACTAGCGGGAGGGCCCCACGAGCAGTACTTC.

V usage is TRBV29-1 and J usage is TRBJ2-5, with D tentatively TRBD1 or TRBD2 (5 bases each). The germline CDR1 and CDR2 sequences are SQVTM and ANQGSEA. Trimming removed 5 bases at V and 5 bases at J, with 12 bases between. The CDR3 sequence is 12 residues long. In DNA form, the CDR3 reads TGCAGCGTTCGGACGAGGGGTGAGACCCAGTACTTC. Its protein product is CSVRTRGETQYF.

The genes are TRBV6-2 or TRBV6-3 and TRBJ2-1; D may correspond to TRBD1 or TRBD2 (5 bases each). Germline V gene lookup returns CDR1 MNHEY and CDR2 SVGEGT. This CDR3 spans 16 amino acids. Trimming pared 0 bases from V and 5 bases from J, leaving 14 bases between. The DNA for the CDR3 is TGTGCCAGCAGTTACTCAACCCGGGACGGGGACAATGAGCAGTTCTTC. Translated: CASSYSTRDGDNEQFF.

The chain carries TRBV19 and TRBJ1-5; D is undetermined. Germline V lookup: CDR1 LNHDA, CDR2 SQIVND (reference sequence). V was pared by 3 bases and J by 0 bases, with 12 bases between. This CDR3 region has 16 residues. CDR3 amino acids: CASSIPPGRSNQPQHF. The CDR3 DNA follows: TGTGCCAGTAGTATCCCCCCCGGACGTAGCAATCAGCCCCAGCATTTT.

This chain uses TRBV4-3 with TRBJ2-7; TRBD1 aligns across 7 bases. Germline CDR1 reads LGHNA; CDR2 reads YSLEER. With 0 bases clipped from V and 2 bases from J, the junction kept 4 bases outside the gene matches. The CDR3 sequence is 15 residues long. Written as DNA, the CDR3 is TGCGCCAGCAGCCAAGAAAGGGGGACAGCCTACGAGCAGTACTTC. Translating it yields CASSQERGTAYEQYF.

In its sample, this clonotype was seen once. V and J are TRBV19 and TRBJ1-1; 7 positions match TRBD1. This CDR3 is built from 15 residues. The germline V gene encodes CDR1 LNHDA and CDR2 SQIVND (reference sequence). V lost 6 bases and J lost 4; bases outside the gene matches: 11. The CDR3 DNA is TGTGCCAGTAGACCAGGGGGTTGGTCGGGCACTGAAGCTTTCTTT. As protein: CASRPGGWSGTEAFF. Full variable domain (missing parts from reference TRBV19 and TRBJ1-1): DGGITQSPKYLFRKEGQNVTLSCEQNLNHDAMYWYRQDPGQGLRLIYYSQIVNDFQKGDIAEGYSVSREKKESFPLTVTSAQKNPTAFYLCASRPGGWSGTEAFFGQGTRLTVV.

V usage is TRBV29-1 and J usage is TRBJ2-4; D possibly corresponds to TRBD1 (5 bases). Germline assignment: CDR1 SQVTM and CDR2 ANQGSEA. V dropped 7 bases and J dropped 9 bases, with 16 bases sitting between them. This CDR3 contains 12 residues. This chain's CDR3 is CSAWGHESIQYF. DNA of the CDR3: TGCAGCGCTTGGGGCCATGAGTCCATTCAGTACTTC.

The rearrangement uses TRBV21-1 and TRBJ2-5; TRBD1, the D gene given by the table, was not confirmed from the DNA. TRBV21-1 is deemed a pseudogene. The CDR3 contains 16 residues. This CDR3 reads CASSTPGQGAQETQYF. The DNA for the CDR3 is TGTGCCAGCAGCACCCCCGGACAGGGTGCCCAAGAGACCCAGTACTTC.

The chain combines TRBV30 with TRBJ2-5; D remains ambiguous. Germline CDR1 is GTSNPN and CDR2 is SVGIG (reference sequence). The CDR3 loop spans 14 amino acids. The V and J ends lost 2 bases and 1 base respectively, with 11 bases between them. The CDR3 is CAWSSGASQETQYF. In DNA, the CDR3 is TGTGCCTGGAGTTCCGGAGCGAGCCAAGAGACCCAGTACTTC.

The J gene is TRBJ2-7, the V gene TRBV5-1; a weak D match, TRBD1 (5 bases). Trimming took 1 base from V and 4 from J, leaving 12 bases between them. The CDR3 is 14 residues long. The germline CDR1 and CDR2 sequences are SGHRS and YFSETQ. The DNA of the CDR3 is TGCGCCAGCAGCTTGTCTGGCAGGGTGTACGAGCAGTACTTC. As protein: CASSLSGRVYEQYF.

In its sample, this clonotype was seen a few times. This CDR3 reads CATSRGYEQYF. CDR3 sequence (DNA): TGTGCCACCTCACGGGGCTACGAGCAGTACTTC. This chain joins TRBV11-2 and TRBJ2-7; a weak D match, TRBD2 (5 bases). Germline values: CDR1 SGHAT, CDR2 FQNNGV. This CDR3 has 11 amino acids. The V end was cut by 10 bases, the J end by 3 bases, with 10 bases between.

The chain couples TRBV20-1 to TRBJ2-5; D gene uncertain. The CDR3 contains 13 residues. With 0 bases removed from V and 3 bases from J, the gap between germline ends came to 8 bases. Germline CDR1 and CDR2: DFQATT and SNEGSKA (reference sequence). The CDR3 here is CSARDWAEETQYF. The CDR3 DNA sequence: TGCAGTGCTAGAGATTGGGCTGAAGAGACCCAGTACTTC.